The 18 T cell receptor beta chains below come from one sample, sequenced in a study of vaccination and CD4 T cells after COVID-19. TCRdb re-derived calls from the PCR reads in MiXCR, one entry per CDR3 protein. The table includes about 20,000 distinct CDR3 sequences, 45% to 70% detected once. The material sequenced was CD4+ T cells from blood, taken after SARS-CoV-2 vaccination. Receptors were obtained from a human donor who had recovered from COVID-19.

CDR3 sequence: CASSVGTAQETQYF. The CDR3 DNA is TGTGCCAGCAGTGTTGGGACGGCGCAAGAGACCCAGTACTTC. V usage is TRBV6-1 and J usage is TRBJ2-5, with D perhaps given as TRBD1 or TRBD2 (5 bases each). Trimming stripped 4 bases from V and 2 bases from J, with 11 bases between. CDR3 size: 14 residues. Germline V gene sequence: CDR1 MNHNS, CDR2 SASEGT.

The chain combines TRBV29-1 with TRBJ2-5, with D hard to call. CDR1 is SQVTM, CDR2 ANQGSEA, per germline. Trimming pared 4 bases from V and 5 bases from J, leaving 5 bases between. The CDR3 covers 10 residues. CDR3 in amino acids: CSVGWETQYF. The CDR3, as DNA: TGCAGCGTTGGGTGGGAGACCCAGTACTTC.

V gene TRBV6-2 or TRBV6-3 combines with J gene TRBJ1-2; weak D call: TRBD1 (5 bases). CDR1 is MNHEY and CDR2 is SVGEGT in the germline V gene. The CDR3 extends over 14 amino acids. V shed 2 bases and J shed 6 bases, with 13 bases lying between them. The CDR3: CASSYGASWDGYTF. The CDR3 nucleotides read TGTGCCAGCAGTTACGGGGCCTCCTGGGATGGCTACACCTTC.

Comments on this clonotype: The junction shows a germline mismatch at one end, possibly a read error. This chain links TRBV11-1 with TRBJ2-7, with D tentatively TRBD1 (5 bases). The germline V gene encodes CDR1 SGHAT and CDR2 FQDESV (reference sequence). The CDR3 contains 13 residues. CDR3 sequence (DNA): TGTGCCAGCACCCAGGGAAGCTCCTACGAGCAGTACTTT. Translating gives CASTQGSSYEQYF.

This clonotype has a handful of counts. The V call is TRBV7-6, the J call TRBJ2-5, with no clear D. V was pared by 1 base and J by 2 bases, with 11 bases between. This CDR3 is built from 15 residues. The germline gives CDR1 SGHVS, CDR2 FNYEAQ. The CDR3 nucleotides are TGTGCCAGCAGCTTAGGTTCGGGCAGACAAGAGACCCAGTACTTC. It codes for CASSLGSGRQETQYF.

The chain has TRBV28 and TRBJ1-5; D remains unclear. From germline, CDR1 is MDHEN and CDR2 SYDVKM. Between the trimmed V and J ends, which lost 3 bases and 6 bases, there was a span of 6 bases. This CDR3 region has 12 residues. The CDR3 loop reads CASSLRAQPQHF. CDR3 nucleotides: TGTGCCAGCAGTTTGAGGGCTCAGCCCCAGCATTTT.

The rearrangement uses TRBV20-1 and TRBJ1-2, with 7 bases lining up with TRBD1. CDR3 length: 14 amino acids. With V trimmed by 7 bases and J by 6 bases, 14 bases remained unmatched. The V gene's germline CDR1 is DFQATT and CDR2 SNEGSKA (reference sequence). The CDR3 here is CSVLSQGRLDGYTF. The CDR3 coding sequence is TGCAGTGTCCTCTCACAGGGGCGCTTGGATGGCTACACCTTC.

This clonotype appeared a few times. J is TRBJ1-2 and V is TRBV19, with D tentatively TRBD1 (5 bases). CDR1 is LNHDA and CDR2 is SQIVND in the germline V gene (reference sequence). Trimming removed 5 bases from V and 6 bases from J, with 16 bases in between. There are 14 residues in the CDR3. CDR3 DNA sequence: TGTGCCAGTAGTTACAGGTCTTCGACGAATGGCTACACCTTC. Translating gives CASSYRSSTNGYTF.

The V call is TRBV5-1, the J call TRBJ2-7; TRBD2 matches at 11 bases. Trimming removed 4 bases from V and 4 bases from J; junction bases left unmatched: 7. Germline V gene data show CDR1 as SGHRS and CDR2 as YFSETQ. The CDR3 sequence is 15 residues long. CDR3 nucleotide sequence: TGCGCCAGCAGCGCAACTAGCGGGAGAAGGTACGAGCAGTACTTC. Its translation is CASSATSGRRYEQYF.

The gene calls are TRBV29-1 and TRBJ1-2; possible D gene TRBD1, 5 bases. Between the trimmed V and J ends, which lost 5 bases and 1 base, there was a span of 11 bases. Germline V gene data show CDR1 as SQVTM and CDR2 as ANQGSEA. This CDR3 region has 13 residues. The chain's CDR3 is CSVTETVNYGYTF. The CDR3 DNA follows: TGCAGCGTTACCGAGACAGTTAACTATGGCTACACCTTC.

V is TRBV6-5 and J is TRBJ2-1; no firm D call. V lost 2 bases, J lost 5 bases, and 7 bases lay in between. The CDR3 sequence is 13 residues long. CDR1 and CDR2 (germline): MNHEY, SVGAGI. CDR3 amino acids: CASSYGWDNEQFF. The CDR3 DNA sequence: TGTGCCAGCAGTTACGGGTGGGACAATGAGCAGTTCTTC.

This clonotype has just one count. The chain uses TRBV20-1 and TRBJ2-1, with D hard to call. CDR1 and CDR2 from the germline V gene are DFQATT and SNEGSKA (reference sequence). The V gene lost 1 base and the J gene lost 10 bases, with 8 bases spanning the gap. The CDR3 covers 11 residues. CDR3 residues: CSARAPPEQFF. The CDR3 DNA sequence: TGCAGTGCTAGAGCCCCCCCCGAGCAGTTCTTC.

For this clonotype: The junction shows a germline mismatch at one end, possibly a read error. The genes are TRBV7-9 and TRBJ2-6, with D perhaps TRBD1 (5 bases). This CDR3 region has 13 residues. Germline V CDR1 and CDR2: SEHNR, FQNEAQ (reference sequence). The CDR3, as DNA: TGTGCCAGCAGCGGCTCTGGGGCCAACGTCCTAACTTTC. Protein product: CASSGSGANVLTF.

The J gene is TRBJ1-1, the V gene TRBV18; no clear D gene. Germline-derived CDR1 and CDR2 are KGHSH and LQKENI. V was trimmed by 3 bases and J by 1 base, leaving 6 bases between them. The CDR3 spans 13 residues. CDR3 DNA sequence: TGTGCCAGCTCACCCGAACAGAACACTGAAGCTTTCTTT. Its translation: CASSPEQNTEAFF.

The V gene is TRBV23-1, the J gene TRBJ2-5, with D possibly being TRBD1 or TRBD2 (5 bases each). TRBV23-1 is sorted into the ORF group, with uncertain function. This CDR3 comprises 12 residues. V was clipped by 2 bases and J by 6 bases, with 7 bases between them. This CDR3 reads CASSQEGKTQYF. The CDR3 region has the DNA TGCGCCAGCAGTCAAGAGGGGAAGACCCAGTACTTC.

This chain connects TRBV7-9 to TRBJ1-3, with no clear D. CDR1 is SEHNR and CDR2 is FQNEAQ in the germline V gene (reference sequence). Trimming removed 1 base at V and 2 bases at J, with 12 bases between. This CDR3 region has 16 residues. In DNA, the CDR3 is TGTGCCAGCAGCTTAGTCACGTACAGCACTGGAAACACCATATATTTT. Translated, it gives CASSLVTYSTGNTIYF.

This clonotype turned up a few times. The chain links TRBV30 to TRBJ2-4; 10 bases agree with TRBD1. The CDR3 covers 18 residues. Germline-derived CDR1 and CDR2 are GTSNPN and SVGIG (reference sequence). With 1 base clipped from V and 4 bases from J, the junction kept 13 bases outside the gene matches. As DNA, the CDR3 is TGTGCCTGGAGTGGTCCGATCGCGGGGGGACAGGGGAAAAACATTCAGTACTTC. This sequence encodes CAWSGPIAGGQGKNIQYF.

The V gene is TRBV18, the J gene TRBJ2-3; 8 bases map to TRBD2. V shed 3 bases and J 5 bases; nucleotides not matched to a gene: 7. This CDR3 is 15 amino acids long. Germline lookup yields CDR1 KGHSH and CDR2 LQKENI. CDR3 in DNA: TGTGCCAGCTCACCGACGGCGGGGGGAGGAGATACGCAGTATTTT. Its translation: CASSPTAGGGDTQYF.